Each of the 6 T cell receptor beta chains below was sequenced from the same sample in a study of OX40 agonist ivuxolimab in advanced cancers. The method was the immunoSEQ multiplex PCR assay. Held by TCRdb, this immuneACCESS table contains in-frame sequences only and omits some clones. Under half of the omission traces to an unresolved V gene where checked; the cause of the rest is unknown. The table for this sample lists about 46,000 clones; roughly 90% of them were counted only once. The leading ten clones occupy approximately 4.4% of the sample. Sequenced material: CD4+ or CD8+ T cells sorted from blood, taken in a trial of the OX40 agonist ivuxolimab. The origin of the receptors is an adult with an advanced solid tumor such as melanoma, head and neck, liver or kidney cancer.

The V and J genes are TRBV4-1 and TRBJ1-5; 8 bases align to TRBD1. V trimming: 4 bases; J trimming: 7 bases; junction bases outside the gene matches: 9. Looked up from germline, CDR1 is MGHRA and CDR2 is YSYEKL. There are 15 residues in the CDR3. In DNA, the CDR3 is TGCGCCAGCAGCCCCCCAACAGGGGGGGGACAGCCCCAGCATTTT. It translates to CASSPPTGGGQPQHF.

The CDR3 region has the DNA TGTGCCAGCAGCGTATCAGGGGCTTACGAGCAGTACTTC. It codes for CASSVSGAYEQYF. The rearrangement uses TRBV9 and TRBJ2-7; perhaps TRBD1 as D (6 bases). Between the trimmed V and J ends, which lost 1 base and 4 bases, there was a span of 9 bases. The CDR3 is 13 amino acids. CDR1 SGDLS and CDR2 YYNGEE come from the germline V gene.

This clone was seen just once. The chain is built from TRBV4-2 and TRBJ2-3; 8 bases match TRBD2. Germline CDR1 is LGHNA and CDR2 is YNFKEQ. V was clipped by 3 bases and J by 0 bases; unmatched bases: 2. The CDR3 is 15 residues long. CDR3 DNA: TGTGCCAGCAGCCACGCTAGCGGGAGCACAGATACGCAGTATTTT. Protein product: CASSHASGSTDTQYF.

The J gene is TRBJ1-1, the V gene TRBV7-9, with TRBD1 as a possible D gene (6 bases). The CDR3 length is 18 residues. Germline V gives CDR1 SEHNR, CDR2 FQNEAQ (reference sequence). V lost 6 bases to trimming and J lost 1 base, with 24 bases between them. CDR3 in DNA: TGTGCCAGCAGGGCCCCCATAGGGGGGCAAGCGGAGAACACTGAAGCTTTCTTT. It encodes CASRAPIGGQAENTEAFF.

A word on this clone: Other DNA variants within this sample encode the same CDR3. V gene TRBV27 combines with J gene TRBJ1-1; maybe TRBD1 (6 bases). The V gene's germline CDR1 is MNHEY and CDR2 SMNVEV (reference sequence). V was clipped by 0 bases and J by 1 base, with 9 bases between them. The CDR3 consists of 15 residues. CDR3 sequence: CASSLSTGGNTEAFF. The CDR3 DNA sequence: TGTGCCAGCAGTTTATCGACAGGTGGGAACACTGAAGCTTTCTTT.

This clone was detected a few times. The gene calls are TRBV7-9 and TRBJ1-4; unclear D gene. This CDR3 spans 14 amino acids. V gave up 2 bases and J gave up 6 bases, with 10 bases separating them. Germline V gives CDR1 SEHNR, CDR2 FQNEAQ (reference sequence). The CDR3 region has the DNA TGTGCCAGCAGCTTAAGCAGATCGGATGAAAAACTGTTTTTT. It codes for CASSLSRSDEKLFF.